The clone carrying this TCR beta chain was found many times. These data come from a study of T cells in Graves' hyperthyroidism and ophthalmopathy. RNA transcripts served as the template for amplifying TCR beta CDR3 regions. The primer set for the first-round RT-PCR of the TCR CDR3 was HTBI. In TCRdb, the multiplex PCR reads were re-called with MiXCR into one record per CDR3 protein. This table holds over 250,000 distinct CDR3 sequences, approximately 15% found once. This CDR3 contains 16 residues. V shed 0 bases and J shed 4 bases, with 15 bases lying between them. Germline loops: CDR1 SGHTA, CDR2 FQGNSA.

This chain links TRBV7-2 with TRBJ1-2; D not resolved. Sequencing input: blood. The sequence was obtained from a woman aged 55-69 years with Graves' ophthalmopathy. CDR3 residues: CASSLAPGNLAYGYTF. DNA of the CDR3: TGTGCCAGCAGCTTAGCGCCGGGGAACCTGGCCTATGGCTACACCTTC.